Listed below are T cell receptor beta chains from one sample, sequenced in a study of tumor and adjacent non-tumor tissue in lung cancer. TCRdb re-derived calls from the multiplex PCR reads in MiXCR, one entry per CDR3 protein. The sample shows some 200,000 distinct CDR3 sequences, 71% of them seen only once. Material for sequencing was lung tumor tissue. These receptors originate from a man aged 55-75 years with non-small cell lung cancer. Both conserved end residues are part of each CDR3. Fields, in order: D gene, clone size, V gene, J gene, CDR3 DNA, CDR3 protein. The D gene is left open where the match is weak. Clone size, where shown, is once, few, many, or a class for clones that have expanded.

>TRBD2|-|TRBV6-1|TRBJ2-6
TGTGACAGCGGGGCTTCTGGGGCCAACGTCCTGACTTTC
CDSGASGANVLTF
>-|-|TRBV20-1|TRBJ1-5
TGCAGTGCTAGTCAGCCGGGGCTTCAGCCCCAGCTTTTT
CSASQPGLQPQLF
>-|few|TRBV12-3/TRBV12-4|TRBJ1-1
TGTGCCAGCAGTTTATCGGGGGCTCGCACTGAAGCTTTCTTT
CASSLSGARTEAFF
>TRBD1|-|TRBV6-1|TRBJ1-2
TGTGCCAGCAGTGAAGCGAGACAGGGGATGGGGTACACCTTC
CASSEARQGMGYTF
>-|-|TRBV6-1|TRBJ2-1
TGTGCCAGCATCTCCCCTGGCCAGGGCCACAATGAGCAGTTCTTC
CASISPGQGHNEQFF
>TRBD1|few|TRBV24-1|TRBJ2-1
TGTGCCACCAGTGATTTGTCGGGACAGGGGAACGATGAGCAGTTCTTC
CATSDLSGQGNDEQFF
>TRBD1|-|TRBV7-2|TRBJ2-3
TGTGCCAGCAGCCCCGACAGGGGCAGGGTTCCAGATACGCAGTATTTT
CASSPDRGRVPDTQYF
>-|-|TRBV20-1|TRBJ2-7
TGCAGTACTAGTAGCTACGAGCAGAACTTC
CSTSSYEQNF
>TRBD1|once|TRBV4-2|TRBJ2-7
TGTGCCAGCAGCAAGGGGACAGGGGGCTCTTACGAGCAGTACTTC
CASSKGTGGSYEQYF
>-|-|TRBV4-2|TRBJ2-3
TGTGCCAGCGGCCATGAGGCATCGGATACGCAGTATTTT
CASGHEASDTQYF
>-|-|TRBV11-2|TRBJ1-1
TGTGCAAGCAGCTTAGTCGGGAGGGACACTGGAGCTTTCTTT
CASSLVGRDTGAFF
>TRBD1|-|TRBV5-4|TRBJ2-2
TGTGCCAGCAGCTTGGCACAGGGGGCGAACACCGGGGAGCTGTTTTTT
CASSLAQGANTGELFF
>TRBD2|once|TRBV11-2|TRBJ2-1
TGTGCCATCAGCTCTAGCGGGGGATACAATGAGCAGTTCTTT
CAISSSGGYNEQFF
>-|-|TRBV20-1|TRBJ2-3
TGCAGTGCTGTTTTGTCCAGCTCTATAGATACGCAGTACTTT
CSAVLSSSIDTQYF
>-|-|TRBV12-3/TRBV12-4|TRBJ1-3
TGTGCCAGCAGTTTAAATCCTCTGAGCTCTGGAAACACCATATATTTT
CASSLNPLSSGNTIYF
>-|once|TRBV4-3|TRBJ1-1
TGTGCCAACGGTACAGGGTCGAACACTGAAGCTCTCTTT
CANGTGSNTEALF
>-|-|TRBV5-4|TRBJ2-2
TGTGCCAGGAGCTTGATCGGAGGGAACACCGGGGAGCTGTTTTTT
CARSLIGGNTGELFF
>-|few|TRBV12-3/TRBV12-4|TRBJ1-3
TGTGCCAGCAGAAACTGGGAGGGCTCAGATGGAAACACCATATATTTT
CASRNWEGSDGNTIYF
>-|-|TRBV6-1|TRBJ1-2
TGTGCCAGCAGTGAAGGGAGTGTTGGCTACACCTTC
CASSEGSVGYTF
>-|many|TRBV20-1|TRBJ2-2
TGCAGTGCTAGAGCTCTCATGGGGGGAGCCGGGGAGCTGTTTTTT
CSARALMGGAGELFF
>-|once|TRBV12-3/TRBV12-4|TRBJ1-5
TGTGCCAGTAGTTTTTCGGGGTGTCAGCCCCAGCATTTT
CASSFSGCQPQHF
>TRBD1|-|TRBV11-1|TRBJ1-2
TGTGCCAGGATCCCGACAGGGGCCTATGGCTACACCTTC
CARIPTGAYGYTF
>-|-|TRBV6-6|TRBJ1-1
TGTGCCAGCAGTGGACCGGGCAATAGTGAAGCCTTCTTT
CASSGPGNSEAFF
>-|once|TRBV12-3/TRBV12-4|TRBJ2-7
TGTGCCATCAGTTTAGGTCTCGGGGTCTACGAGCAGTACTTC
CAISLGLGVYEQYF
>TRBD1|-|TRBV6-1|TRBJ2-7
TGTGCCGGCATTTCCGGGACAGGTGGCCACGAGCAGTACTTC
CAGISGTGGHEQYF
>-|-|TRBV29-1|TRBJ2-1
TGCAGCTTCACTCCGGGCGACAATGAGCAGTTCTTC
CSFTPGDNEQFF
>TRBD1|-|TRBV2|TRBJ2-3
TGTGCCAGCAGGGACAGGGCGGCTCCCACAGATAAGCAGTATTTT
CASRDRAAPTDKQYF
>-|-|TRBV20-1|TRBJ2-7
TGCGGTGTTAGAGGAGGGACCAAAACCTACGAGCAGTACTTC
CGVRGGTKTYEQYF
>-|-|TRBV28|TRBJ2-5
TGTTCCAGCAGTCGGGATCCCCAAGAGACCCAGTACTTC
CSSSRDPQETQYF
>-|-|TRBV20-1|TRBJ1-6
TGCAGTGCTAGAGGTGGGGGAAATAGGAATTCACCCCTCCGCTTT
CSARGGGNRNSPLRF
>-|-|TRBV7-9|TRBJ2-2
TGTCCCAGCAGCCTCGATAGCGCGAGCACCGGGGAGCTGTTTTTT
CPSSLDSASTGELFF
>-|-|TRBV5-5|TRBJ1-5
TGTGCCAGCAGACCTTTTGGGGGAAGCAATCAGCCCCAGCATTTT
CASRPFGGSNQPQHF
>TRBD2|many|TRBV29-1|TRBJ2-2
TGCAGCTCGTCGACCGCCGGGGGGACCGGGGAGCTGTTTTTT
CSSSTAGGTGELFF
>-|once|TRBV20-1|TRBJ1-1
TGCAGTGCTCCCAGAGGCCCAATCACTGAAGCTTTCTTT
CSAPRGPITEAFF
>TRBD1|-|TRBV6-6|TRBJ2-3
TGTGCCAGCAGCCGACAGGGGTCTAGCACAGATACGCAGTATTTT
CASSRQGSSTDTQYF
>-|few|TRBV29-1|TRBJ2-1
TGCAGCGTTGTCATGCTCATCCAGTTCGGCAATGAACAGTTCTTC
CSVVMLIQFGNEQFF
>TRBD1|few|TRBV2|TRBJ2-3
TGTGCCAGCAGTGAGGGACAGCTCACAGATACGCAGTATTTT
CASSEGQLTDTQYF
>TRBD1|-|TRBV7-8|TRBJ2-2
TGTGCCAGCAGCCCCCACCCGGGACAGGGGACCGGGGAGCTGTTTTTT
CASSPHPGQGTGELFF
>-|-|TRBV11-1|TRBJ1-5
TGTGCCATCAGTCCCGATGGACGTAGCAATCAGCCCCAGCATTTT
CAISPDGRSNQPQHF
>TRBD1|few|TRBV4-2|TRBJ2-1
TGTGCCAGCAGCCCGGACCCCGGGACAGGAGACTACAATGAGCAGTTCTTC
CASSPDPGTGDYNEQFF
>TRBD2|-|TRBV11-2|TRBJ2-5
TGTGTCAGCATCACAGTGGGGAGCGGGGGGCGAGAGACCCAGTACTTC
CVSITVGSGGRETQYF
>TRBD2|once|TRBV4-2|TRBJ2-5
TGTACCAGCAGCCAAGATTTGAGCGGGGGGGCCCTGTTGGAGACCCTATACTTC
CTSSQDLSGGALLETLYF
>-|-|TRBV5-1|TRBJ2-1
TGCGCCAGCAGCTATGAGGGGGACTCATACAATGAGCAGTTCTTC
CASSYEGDSYNEQFF
>-|few|TRBV20-1|TRBJ2-1
TGCAGTGCCATAGACGGTTACAATGAGCAGTTCTTC
CSAIDGYNEQFF
>-|few|TRBV20-1|TRBJ2-3
TGCAGTGCTGCCGGAGTTTGGAGGAACAAATATACGCAGTATTTT
CSAAGVWRNKYTQYF
>-|-|TRBV4-3|TRBJ2-5
TGCGCCAGCAGCCAAGGCCAGGAGTTAGAGACCCAGTACTTC
CASSQGQELETQYF
>TRBD1|-|TRBV6-5|TRBJ1-3
TGTGCCAGCAGACCAGGGGGCGCACGAGGAAACACCATATATTTT
CASRPGGARGNTIYF
>-|many|TRBV6-1|TRBJ2-1
TGTGCCAGCAGTGAATGGGACGGGGATGAGCAGTTCTTC
CASSEWDGDEQFF
>-|-|TRBV11-2|TRBJ2-1
TGTACCAGCAGCTCTACACTTTACAATGAGCAGTTCTTC
CTSSSTLYNEQFF
>-|once|TRBV20-1|TRBJ2-5
TGCAGTGCTGTCCAGGGATCCCAGGGAGAGACCCAGTACTTC
CSAVQGSQGETQYF
>TRBD1|few|TRBV6-5|TRBJ1-2
TGTGCCAGCAGTTACTCATCCGGGACAGGGGCTAACTATGGCTACACCTTC
CASSYSSGTGANYGYTF
>-|-|TRBV4-2|TRBJ2-1
TGTGCCAGCAGCCAAGATCTTCTCCGGTTAGGGGCCGATGACAATGAGCAGTTCTTT
CASSQDLLRLGADDNEQFF
>-|-|TRBV12-3/TRBV12-4|TRBJ2-3
TGTGCCAGCAGTCAGGGGAACGGGGGAGTCACGGGGCCGTATTTT
CASSQGNGGVTGPYF
>TRBD1|-|TRBV20-1|TRBJ2-3
TGCAGTGCTAGACTAGGACAGGGCGGCACAGATAGGCAGTGTTTT
CSARLGQGGTDRQCF
>-|-|TRBV20-1|TRBJ2-3
TGCAGTACCCAGGGAGGCACAGATACGCAGTATTTT
CSTQGGTDTQYF
>-|-|TRBV11-3|TRBJ1-3
TGTGCCAGCAACTCGAGGGGAAGAGGAAACACCATATATTTT
CASNSRGRGNTIYF
>-|-|TRBV4-3|TRBJ2-7
TGCGCCAGCAGCCAGAGCCCCTTATTCGGAAGTGAGCAGTACTTC
CASSQSPLFGSEQYF